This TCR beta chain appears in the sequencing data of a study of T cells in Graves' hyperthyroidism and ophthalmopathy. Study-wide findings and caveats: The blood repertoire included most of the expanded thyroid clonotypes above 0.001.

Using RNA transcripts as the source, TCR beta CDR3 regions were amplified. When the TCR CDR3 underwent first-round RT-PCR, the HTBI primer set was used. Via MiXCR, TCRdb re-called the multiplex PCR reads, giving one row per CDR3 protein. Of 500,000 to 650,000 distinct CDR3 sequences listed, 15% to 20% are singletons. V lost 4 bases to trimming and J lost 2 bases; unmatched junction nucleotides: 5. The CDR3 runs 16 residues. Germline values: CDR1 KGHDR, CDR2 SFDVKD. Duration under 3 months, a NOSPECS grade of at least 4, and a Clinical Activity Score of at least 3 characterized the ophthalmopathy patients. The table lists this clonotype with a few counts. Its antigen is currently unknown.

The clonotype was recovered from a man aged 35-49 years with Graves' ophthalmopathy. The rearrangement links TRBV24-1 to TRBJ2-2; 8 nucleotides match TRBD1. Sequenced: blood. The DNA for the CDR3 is TGTGCCACCAGTGACCACGACAGGGGAAACACCGGGGAGCTGTTTTTT. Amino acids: CATSDHDRGNTGELFF.